The sequence of this T cell receptor beta chain was determined in a study of early T cells in non-severe SARS-CoV-2 infection. This clonotype was seen many times. TCRdb analysed the 5' RACE reads with MiXCR anew, one entry per CDR3 protein. The data show around 76,000 distinct CDR3 sequences, over 9% seen once. Germline assignment: CDR1 GTSNPN and CDR2 SVGIG (reference sequence). The CDR3 has 10 amino acids. V gave up 5 bases and J gave up 3 bases, with 3 bases separating them. The specimen was whole blood. This clonotype originated in an adult who was a healthcare worker with PCR-confirmed SARS-CoV-2 infection or an uninfected control (not recorded which). The chain combines TRBV30 with TRBJ2-3; the D is unclear. The CDR3 nucleotides read TGTGCCTGGGGGACAGATACGCAGTATTTT. This codes for CAWGTDTQYF.